In its sample, the clone carrying this T cell receptor (beta chain) was seen a few times. Its antigen is still unknown. The germline gives CDR1 MNHEY, CDR2 SMNVEV (reference sequence). This CDR3 is built from 15 residues. J lost 1 base, V lost 5 bases, and 6 bases had no gene match. Sequencing was performed with immunoSEQ multiplex PCR; in TCRdb, only in-frame clones are kept and a portion is missing. This table has about 18,000 clones, around four fifths appearing once. These data originate in a study of T cells after posttransplantation cyclophosphamide. Findings and caveats of the study: Recipient CMV seropositivity and CMV reactivation strongly tracked TRB clonality. TRB overlap between skin or GI tissue T cells and blood was limited. Donor-recipient repertoire similarity was low at 1-2 months, rising over year one.

This related bone marrow graft donor gave peripheral blood on the day of marrow donation. This chain joins TRBV27 and TRBJ2-7; 9 positions match TRBD2. The clonotype comes from a man aged 25-45 years in good health and a related stem cell transplant donor. The sample taken for sequencing was memory CD4+ T cells sorted from blood. CDR3 amino acids: CASSRGGARSYEQYF. Written as DNA, the CDR3 is TGTGCCAGCAGTCGCGGGGGGGCCAGGTCCTACGAGCAGTACTTC.